This T cell receptor beta chain comes out of a study of T cells in Graves' hyperthyroidism and ophthalmopathy. Regarding the study as a whole: Ophthalmopathy was distinguished from stable hyperthyroidism by 13 V-J signatures.

Clinicians diagnosed patients from clinical symptoms, serum thyroxine and TRAb, thyroid ultrasound and orbital computed tomography. PBMCs stemmed from 10 ml fresh peripheral blood. Researchers amplified the TCR beta CDR3 regions from RNA transcripts. The study used the HTBI primer set for a first-round RT-PCR of the TCR CDR3. TCRdb independently ran MiXCR on the multiplex PCR reads; one entry per CDR3 protein. The data contain 540,000 or so distinct CDR3 sequences, 15% to 17% of them singletons. This clonotype has a count of ten or more. Its antigen is as yet unknown. Germline-derived CDR1 and CDR2 are DFQATT and SNEGSKA (reference sequence). V was pared by 0 bases and J by 0 bases, with 6 bases between. The CDR3 has 13 amino acids.

The gene calls are TRBV20-1 and TRBJ2-7; no reliable D call. The sample comprised blood. The receptor comes from a woman in her twenties or thirties with Graves' hyperthyroidism. CDR3 in amino acids: CSAREGSSYEQYF. As DNA, the CDR3 is TGCAGTGCTAGAGAGGGGTCCTCCTACGAGCAGTACTTC.